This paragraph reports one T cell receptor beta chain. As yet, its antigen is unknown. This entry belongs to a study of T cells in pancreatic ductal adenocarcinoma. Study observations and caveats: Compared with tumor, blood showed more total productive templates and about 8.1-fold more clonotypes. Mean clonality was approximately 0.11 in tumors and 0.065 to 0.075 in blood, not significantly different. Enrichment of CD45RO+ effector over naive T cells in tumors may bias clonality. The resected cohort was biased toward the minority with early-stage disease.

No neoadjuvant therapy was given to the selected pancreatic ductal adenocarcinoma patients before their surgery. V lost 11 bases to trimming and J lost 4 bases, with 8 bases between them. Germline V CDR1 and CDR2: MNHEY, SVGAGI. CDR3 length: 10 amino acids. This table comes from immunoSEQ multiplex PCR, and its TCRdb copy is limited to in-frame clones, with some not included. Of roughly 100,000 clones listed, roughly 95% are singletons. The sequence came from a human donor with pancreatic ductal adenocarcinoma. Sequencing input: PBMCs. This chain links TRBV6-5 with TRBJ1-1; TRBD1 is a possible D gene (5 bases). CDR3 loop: CASRVTEAFF. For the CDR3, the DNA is TGTGCCTCCAGGGTCACTGAAGCTTTCTTT.